These 26 T cell receptor beta chains share one sample of origin, sequenced in a study of T cell responses to AZD1222 COVID-19 vaccine. Produced via immunoSEQ multiplex PCR; TCRdb's table is partial and in-frame only. This sample carries about 260,000 clones, over 85% of them seen once, and the ten largest clones take 0.55%. Specimen: peripheral blood, collected on day 0 of AZD1222 vaccination. These receptors came from an adult in good health.

This clone was observed a few times. The chain joins TRBV7-6 to TRBJ2-5, with TRBD1 matching over 9 bases. V lost 5 bases and J lost 5; bases outside the gene matches: 9. This CDR3 is built from 15 residues. Per germline, CDR1 SGHVS and CDR2 FNYEAQ. The CDR3 coding sequence is TGTGCCAGCAGCCAACAGGGGGCGCTTAGGGAGACCCAGTACTTC. Translating gives CASSQQGALRETQYF.

This chain connects TRBV28 to TRBJ2-2, with 9 bases that match TRBD2. CDR3 length: 16 residues. Trimming cost V 1 base and J 5 bases; bases outside gene matches: 5. Germline CDR1 MDHEN, CDR2 SYDVKM. CDR3 bases: TGTGCCAGCAGTTTATCGCTAGCGGGGTATACCGGGGAGCTGTTTTTT. This translates into CASSLSLAGYTGELFF.

J is TRBJ1-1 and V is TRBV5-1, with 9 bases aligning to TRBD1. The CDR3 extends over 17 amino acids. The germline CDR1 and CDR2 sequences are SGHRS and YFSETQ. V lost 1 base, J lost 0 bases, and 7 bases stayed unmatched. The CDR3: CASSLHRGPGMNTEAFF. The CDR3 bases are TGCGCCAGCAGCTTGCACAGGGGGCCCGGCATGAACACTGAAGCTTTCTTT.

This clone was recorded a few times. The chain is built from TRBV7-2 and TRBJ2-1, with D hard to call. Germline V gene sequence: CDR1 SGHTA, CDR2 FQGNSA. The CDR3 is 16 residues long. V lost 2 bases to trimming and J lost 5 bases, with 16 bases between them. The CDR3 nucleotides read TGTGCCAGCAGCTTAATTTTGGGTAGTTTGAACAATGAGCAGTTCTTC. This codes for CASSLILGSLNNEQFF.

The genes are TRBV5-1 and TRBJ1-5; no firm D call. The V gene's germline CDR1 is SGHRS and CDR2 YFSETQ. This CDR3 is built from 14 residues. V shed 5 bases and J shed 0 bases, with 9 bases lying between them. The DNA of the CDR3 is TGCGCCAGCAGTCCTGGGTCTAGCAATCAGCCCCAGCATTTT. Its protein product is CASSPGSSNQPQHF.

V usage is TRBV19 and J usage is TRBJ1-4, with D unresolved. CDR1 is LNHDA and CDR2 is SQIVND in the germline V gene (reference sequence). The CDR3 has 15 amino acids. The V end lost 6 bases, the J end lost 0 bases, and 11 bases lay between the germline ends. CDR3 region: CASSRGSSTNEKLFF. DNA of the CDR3: TGTGCCAGTAGCCGAGGTAGCTCAACTAATGAAAAACTGTTTTTT.

The chain links TRBV7-9 to TRBJ1-2; perhaps TRBD1 as D (6 bases). CDR3 length equals 13 residues. Looked up from germline, CDR1 is SEHNR and CDR2 is FQNEAQ (reference sequence). V was clipped by 5 bases and J by 8 bases, with 15 bases between them. In DNA, the CDR3 is TGTGCCAGCAGCCCAGCGGGGGCTTGGGGCTACACCTTC. Amino acid sequence: CASSPAGAWGYTF. Drawing the rest from reference TRBV7-9 and TRBJ1-2, the complete variable domain is DTGVSQNPRHKITKRGQNVTFRCDPISEHNRLYWYRQTLGQGPEFLTYFQNEAQLEKSRLLSDRFSAERPKGSFSTLEIQRTEQGDSAMYLCASSPAGAWGYTFGSGTRLTVV.

The chain combines TRBV19 with TRBJ2-7; D possibly uses TRBD1 or TRBD2 (6 bases each). In germline, CDR1 is LNHDA, CDR2 SQIVND (reference sequence). V was clipped by 7 bases and J by 5 bases, with 18 bases between them. This CDR3 comprises 14 residues. In nucleotides, the CDR3 is TGTGCCAGTACTCGGGGGCAGGGGTTCCACGAGCAGTACTTC. Translated: CASTRGQGFHEQYF.

CDR3 bases: TGTGCCAGCAGTTGGGGGTCCGGGACAGCCTACGAGCAGTACTTC. Protein sequence: CASSWGSGTAYEQYF. The chain combines TRBV27 with TRBJ2-7; 7 bases fit TRBD1. Germline V gene lookup returns CDR1 MNHEY and CDR2 SMNVEV (reference sequence). The trim removed 4 bases at V and 2 bases at J, leaving 8 bases unmatched. CDR3 length: 15 amino acids.

The genes are TRBV27 and TRBJ2-7, with TRBD1 identical over 9 bases. The germline CDR1 and CDR2 sequences are MNHEY and SMNVEV (reference sequence). V gave up 5 bases and J gave up 2 bases; unmatched junction bases: 7. The CDR3 consists of 15 residues. CDR3 sequence: CASSPKGTGTYEQYF. The CDR3 DNA reads as TGTGCCAGCAGTCCCAAAGGGACAGGGACCTACGAGCAGTACTTC.

The gene calls are TRBV10-2 and TRBJ1-1; no clear D gene. The CDR3 totals 13 residues. Between the trimmed V and J ends, which lost 4 bases and 4 bases, there was a span of 10 bases. Germline loops: CDR1 WSHSY, CDR2 SAAADI. CDR3 region: CASSGKQLTEAFF. The CDR3 coding sequence is TGCGCCAGCAGTGGGAAACAGCTCACTGAAGCTTTCTTT.

The J gene is TRBJ2-7, the V gene TRBV2; no clear D gene. Germline V gene lookup returns CDR1 SNHLY and CDR2 FYNNEI. V lost 6 bases and J 1 base, leaving 13 bases between the germline ends. The CDR3 runs 14 residues. The CDR3 loop reads CASRSPRGSYEQYF. In DNA, the CDR3 is TGTGCCAGCAGGTCTCCACGTGGGTCCTACGAGCAGTACTTC.

This clone was detected once. This chain links TRBV27 with TRBJ2-7; 10 bases are a match to TRBD2. Germline loops: CDR1 MNHEY, CDR2 SMNVEV (reference sequence). This CDR3 is 17 amino acids long. The J segment lost 6 bases and the V segment lost 0 bases, leaving 11 bases of the junction unmatched. The CDR3 DNA sequence: TGTGCCAGCAGTTTATCCGTGCAGGCTAGCGGGAGAGGCGAGCAGTACTTC. Protein: CASSLSVQASGRGEQYF.

The rearrangement uses TRBV14 and TRBJ1-3, with D unclear. This CDR3 has 14 residues. The germline V and J ends were trimmed by 4 bases and 2 bases, with 9 bases remaining between them. Germline V gene lookup returns CDR1 SGHDN and CDR2 FVKESK. CDR3 in amino acids: CASSLFRPGNTIYF. The CDR3 region has the DNA TGTGCCAGCAGCCTCTTCCGGCCTGGAAACACCATATATTTT.

As DNA, the CDR3 is TGTGCCAGCAGCAGGAGGGCTAGGGGAGATACGCAGTATTTT. Protein product: CASSRRARGDTQYF. The chain joins TRBV7-2 to TRBJ2-3; tentatively, D is TRBD2 (6 bases). Germline lookup yields CDR1 SGHTA and CDR2 FQGNSA. Trimming left V 5 bases short and J 5 bases short, with 14 bases between. This CDR3 contains 14 residues. The full variable domain, with the rest looked up from reference TRBV7-2 and TRBJ2-3, is GAGVSQSPSNKVTEKGKDVELRCDPISGHTALYWYRQSLGQGLEFLIYFQGNSAPDKSGLPSDRFSAERTGGSVSTLTIQRTQQEDSAVYLCASSRRARGDTQYFGPGTRLTVL.

J is TRBJ1-2 and V is TRBV19; D not certain. This CDR3 region has 12 residues. Germline CDR1 reads LNHDA; CDR2 reads SQIVND (reference sequence). The V end was cut by 6 bases, the J end by 8 bases, with 13 bases between. CDR3 coding DNA: TGTGCCAGTAGACCACCGGCGGGGGGCTACACCTTC. Translation gives CASRPPAGGYTF.

V is TRBV29-1 and J is TRBJ2-7; D tentatively fits TRBD1 or TRBD2 (5 bases each). Looked up from germline, CDR1 is SQVTM and CDR2 is ANQGSEA. The CDR3 has 14 residues. Deletions cut 4 bases from V and 0 bases from J, with 13 bases between. The CDR3 DNA follows: TGCAGCGTTGGAGGGGCGATGGGCTCCTACGAGCAGTACTTC. Translating gives CSVGGAMGSYEQYF.

The CDR3 loop is CASNLGGGDSPLHF. The CDR3 DNA is TGTGCCAGTAACCTTGGCGGAGGGGATTCACCCCTCCACTTT. This rearrangement joins TRBV19 to TRBJ1-6; tentative D call: TRBD1 (5 bases). The CDR3 has 14 amino acids. The V gene lost 7 bases and the J gene lost 8 bases, with 15 bases spanning the gap. Germline lookup yields CDR1 LNHDA and CDR2 SQIVND (reference sequence).

The chain combines TRBV3-1 (or the pseudogene TRBV3-2) with TRBJ2-1; D possibly corresponds to TRBD1 (6 bases). The ends were cut back, 4 bases at V and 5 bases at J, with 15 bases in the middle. Per germline, CDR1 LGHDT and CDR2 YNNKEL (reference sequence). CDR3 length equals 15 residues. The CDR3 sequence: CASSRSGQTNNEQFF. CDR3 in DNA: TGTGCCAGCAGCCGAAGTGGACAGACGAACAATGAGCAGTTCTTC.

The chain uses TRBV7-9 and TRBJ1-1; possibly TRBD1 for D (6 bases). V was shortened by 1 base and J by 6 bases, with 15 bases between the two germline ends. Germline V CDR1 and CDR2: SEHNR, FQNEAQ (reference sequence). This CDR3 has 15 amino acids. The CDR3 coding sequence is TGTGCCAGCAGCTTAGAGGGGGTGGTCAGAGCTGAAGCTTTCTTT. It is translated as CASSLEGVVRAEAFF.

V gene TRBV3-1 (or the pseudogene TRBV3-2) combines with J gene TRBJ1-3; D perhaps matches TRBD1 (5 bases). V lost 1 base, J lost 8 bases, and 6 bases lay in between. The CDR3 has 12 residues. Germline assignment: CDR1 LGHDT and CDR2 YNNKEL (reference sequence). CDR3 nucleotides: TGTGCCAGCAGCCAAGTGGGGGACACCATATATTTT. It yields the protein CASSQVGDTIYF.

The J gene is TRBJ1-2, the V gene TRBV11-2; TRBD1 aligns across 8 bases. Trimming took 6 bases from V and 4 from J; bases not matched to a gene: 10. The CDR3 covers 15 residues. Germline V gives CDR1 SGHAT, CDR2 FQNNGV. DNA of the CDR3: TGTGCCAGCAGTCCGGGGGCAGGGGGCGGCTATGGCTACACCTTC. Protein product: CASSPGAGGGYGYTF.

This clone was observed once. The chain carries TRBV6-4 and TRBJ1-2; the match to TRBD1 covers 10 bases. CDR3 length equals 15 residues. Trimming at V came to 4 bases and at J to 7 bases, leaving 9 bases not matched to a gene. Germline CDR1 reads MRHNA; CDR2 reads SNTAGT. The CDR3 loop is CASSATGTGVGGYTF. CDR3 in DNA: TGTGCCAGCAGTGCCACCGGGACAGGGGTGGGTGGCTACACCTTC.

Here the CDR3 reads CASSSDRPNEKLFF. In DNA form, the CDR3 reads TGTGCCAGTAGTTCCGACAGGCCGAATGAAAAACTGTTTTTT. The rearrangement uses TRBV19 and TRBJ1-4, with D perhaps matching TRBD1 (6 bases). There are 14 residues in the CDR3. Germline values: CDR1 LNHDA, CDR2 SQIVND (reference sequence). V was cut by 5 bases and J by 5 bases, with 12 bases left in between.

The chain couples TRBV28 to TRBJ1-1; weak D call: TRBD1 (5 bases). Looked up from germline, CDR1 is MDHEN and CDR2 is SYDVKM. This CDR3 spans 11 amino acids. V was trimmed by 6 bases and J by 6 bases, leaving 8 bases between them. The CDR3 coding sequence is TGTGCCAGCAGGTGGGGGGCTGAAGCTTTCTTT. Protein sequence: CASRWGAEAFF.

The sample holds one count of this clone. The CDR3 here is CAWSKTGETEAFF. DNA of the CDR3: TGTGCCTGGAGTAAAACAGGCGAAACTGAAGCTTTCTTT. V usage is TRBV30 and J usage is TRBJ1-1, with D maybe TRBD1 (5 bases). The germline V and J ends were trimmed by 2 bases and 5 bases, with 12 bases remaining between them. The CDR3 has 13 residues. Germline assignment: CDR1 GTSNPN and CDR2 SVGIG (reference sequence).